The entry that follows covers one TCR beta chain sequence. RNA amounts of roughly 0.45 to 1 ug underwent reverse transcription with random hexamers. TCRdb re-called the immunoSEQ multiplex PCR reads through MiXCR, storing one row per CDR3 protein. Of a few hundred thousand distinct CDR3 sequences in the sample, about 95% were seen once. It was negative isolation that provided the CD8+ and CD4+ T cells, whereas TEMRA cells were enriched by FACS. The sample comes from a study of CD8 T cells in Susac syndrome. This CDR3 contains 14 residues. The ends were cut back, 8 bases at V and 8 bases at J, with 22 bases in the middle. Germline assignment: CDR1 DFQATT and CDR2 SNEGSKA (reference sequence).

This chain joins TRBV20-1 and TRBJ2-1, with a tentative D call TRBD2 (6 bases). The sequence was collected from a human donor with multiple sclerosis. The sequenced sample was CD4+ T cells from PBMCs. The CDR3 protein is CSTTRDLIIDEQFF. CDR3 DNA sequence: TGCAGTACGACCCGGGACTTGATCATTGATGAGCAGTTCTTC.